The present T cell receptor (beta chain) was sequenced within a study of blood T cell repertoires in COVID-19. The wider study: Acute and convalescent COVID-19 samples came from the United States, Italy and Spain.

Germline-derived CDR1 and CDR2 are KGHSH and LQKENI. This CDR3 is built from 12 residues. Trimming pared 8 bases from V and 4 bases from J, leaving 11 bases between. In the source study's methods: Amplification of reference gene primers was used by the study to estimate nucleated cell counts. Assay used: immunoSEQ multiplex PCR; TCRdb lists only in-frame clones, some missing. The D gene and trimming were derived from the DNA, and the V and J assignments and clone size from that table. The sample lists tens of thousands of clones, 65% to 90% occurring once. This TCR was recovered from an older man with acute or convalescent COVID-19. The chain combines TRBV18 with TRBJ1-2; D is undetermined. The specimen sequenced was peripheral blood. CDR3 residues: CASHPYSYGYTF. CDR3 in DNA: TGTGCCAGCCACCCTTATAGCTATGGCTACACCTTC.